This entry features one T cell receptor (beta chain) sequence. The entry originates in a study of cytomegalovirus exposure and HLA in healthy donors. In germline, CDR1 is SGHNT, CDR2 YYREEE (reference sequence). Trimming at V came to 3 bases and at J to 4 bases, leaving 7 bases not matched to a gene. The CDR3 spans 16 residues. With 60 Vbeta and 13 Jbeta primers, the PCR was carried out. TCRdb keeps only in-frame clones here, not all; method: immunoSEQ multiplex PCR. The table has 200,000 to 250,000 clones, 76% seen once. The sample was PBMCs. This TCR was recovered from a man between 18 and 35 years old in good health and CMV-seronegative. The V call is TRBV5-4, the J call TRBJ2-1, with 10 bases fitting TRBD2. The CDR3 sequence: CASSSLSGRFYNEQFF. CDR3 sequence (DNA): TGTGCCAGCAGCTCCCTTAGCGGGAGGTTTTACAATGAGCAGTTCTTC.